The 30 T cell receptor beta chains reported below all come from one sample, sequenced in a study of Graves' ophthalmopathy and Graves' hyperthyroidism. Scientists amplified the TCR beta CDR3 regions from RNA transcripts. The library came from an HTBI-primed first-round RT-PCR and a second-round multiplex PCR. TCRdb redid the calling of the multiplex PCR reads with MiXCR, one entry per CDR3 protein. Counted here are 500,000 to 700,000 distinct CDR3 sequences, around a fifth occurring once; the ten biggest clones make up roughly 7.4%. Sequencing was done on a sample of peripheral blood. The receptors come from a woman between 18 and 29 years old with stable Graves' hyperthyroidism. Some clones in this sample may be carry-over from other donors' samples.

This chain's CDR3 is CASSDLARGGNQPQHF. For the CDR3, the DNA is TGTGCCAGCAGTGACCTAGCCCGGGGCGGGAATCAGCCCCAGCATTTT. The V call is TRBV6-2 or TRBV6-3, the J call TRBJ1-5; weak D call: TRBD1 (5 bases). Germline V gene lookup returns CDR1 MNHEY and CDR2 SVGEGT. Between the trimmed V and J ends, which lost 5 bases and 4 bases, there was a span of 18 bases. The CDR3 contains 16 residues.

This clonotype was recorded many times. The chain employs TRBV12-3 or TRBV12-4 and TRBJ1-1; D uncertain. This CDR3 comprises 14 residues. V lost 6 bases to trimming and J lost 1 base, with 12 bases between them. DNA of the CDR3: TGTGCCAGCAGCCTGAGCACAGAGAACACTGAAGCTTTCTTT. Amino acid sequence: CASSLSTENTEAFF.

This clonotype was recorded many times. CDR3 nucleotides: TGCAGTGCTAGAGTTCCGGGGGGGGATGGCTACACCTTC. Amino acids: CSARVPGGDGYTF. V and J are TRBV20-1 and TRBJ1-2; D is possibly TRBD1 (5 bases). Germline V gene data show CDR1 as DFQATT and CDR2 as SNEGSKA (reference sequence). The CDR3 length is 13 residues. V lost 1 base and J lost 6, with 12 bases in between.

This clonotype was detected ten times or more. The rearrangement uses TRBV6-1 and TRBJ1-5, with D tentatively TRBD1 (6 bases). Trimming removed 3 bases at V and 3 bases at J, with 9 bases between. This CDR3 contains 14 residues. CDR1 and CDR2 (germline): MNHNS, SASEGT. The CDR3 protein is CASSDRGYNQPQHF. The CDR3 region has the DNA TGTGCCAGCAGTGACAGGGGATACAATCAGCCCCAGCATTTT.

This clonotype was seen ten or more times. V is TRBV6-1 and J is TRBJ1-2; no clear D gene. Germline values: CDR1 MNHNS, CDR2 SASEGT. Trimming cost V 6 bases and J 1 base, with 15 bases left between them. The CDR3 extends over 15 amino acids. In DNA form, the CDR3 reads TGTGCCAGCAGGACCGGTGCGGGGTTTAACTATGGCTACACCTTC. Translating gives CASRTGAGFNYGYTF.

This clonotype showed up many times. The chain has TRBV6-5 and TRBJ1-1; 8 bases agree with TRBD1. The CDR3 loop spans 15 amino acids. Germline V gene data show CDR1 as MNHEY and CDR2 as SVGAGI. The junction had 9 bases not matched to a gene; V was cut back by 5 bases and J by 4 bases. The CDR3 spells CASSLQTGARTEAFF. CDR3 in DNA: TGTGCCAGCAGTCTACAGACAGGGGCCCGCACTGAAGCTTTCTTT.

Many counts were recorded for this clonotype. This sequence joins TRBV6-1 and TRBJ1-1, with D possibly being TRBD1 (6 bases). Trimming left V 6 bases short and J 13 bases short, with 21 bases between. Germline V gene sequence: CDR1 MNHNS, CDR2 SASEGT. The CDR3 length is 13 residues. DNA of the CDR3: TGTGCCAGCAGCCGGGGTGGAGCAGGGGATGGTTTCTTT. Protein sequence: CASSRGGAGDGFF.

This clonotype occurred many times. V and J are TRBV5-1 and TRBJ1-2; tentative D call: TRBD1 (5 bases). V lost 4 bases and J 8 bases, leaving 18 bases between the germline ends. The CDR3 covers 14 residues. The V gene's germline CDR1 is SGHRS and CDR2 YFSETQ. The CDR3 DNA follows: TGCGCCAGCAGCCTGAACCGGGGCCCCAAGGGCTACACCTTC. This sequence encodes CASSLNRGPKGYTF. Based on the CDR3 plus reference TRBV5-1 and TRBJ1-2, the full variable domain is KAGVTQTPRYLIKTRGQQVTLSCSPISGHRSVSWYQQTPGQGLQFLFEYFSETQRNKGNFPGRFSGRQFSNSRSEMNVSTLELGDSALYLCASSLNRGPKGYTFGSGTRLTVV.

This clonotype was recorded a few times. This chain joins TRBV30 and TRBJ1-2; D not resolved. Germline CDR1 and CDR2: GTSNPN and SVGIG (reference sequence). Trimming stripped 1 base from V and 6 bases from J, with 15 bases between. This CDR3 is built from 14 residues. In nucleotides, the CDR3 is TGTGCCTGGAGTGGGGTTGGTCCCACGGATGGCTACACCTTC. This translates into CAWSGVGPTDGYTF.

This clonotype was recorded at least ten times. CDR3 DNA: TGCAGCGTTGAAGGGTTGGACTACGAGCAGTACTTC. Residues: CSVEGLDYEQYF. The rearrangement uses TRBV29-1 and TRBJ2-7, with D hard to call. Trimming cost V 1 base and J 3 bases, with 7 bases left between them. Germline V CDR1 and CDR2: SQVTM, ANQGSEA. This CDR3 has 12 amino acids.

This clonotype appeared many times. The V gene is TRBV6-2 or TRBV6-3, the J gene TRBJ1-1; D not resolved. The CDR3 covers 17 residues. Germline V gene sequence: CDR1 MNHEY, CDR2 SVGEGT. V was clipped by 0 bases and J by 0 bases, with 14 bases between them. In DNA form, the CDR3 reads TGTGCCAGCAGTTACTCGATTTGGGCCCGGGTGAACACTGAAGCTTTCTTT. Protein product: CASSYSIWARVNTEAFF.

Notes on this clonotype: The junction differs from germline at one of its ends, possibly a read error. The rearrangement links TRBV5-1 to TRBJ2-7; no definite D call. In germline, CDR1 is SGHRS, CDR2 YFSETQ. This CDR3 contains 14 residues. The CDR3: CASSLYGVTYEQYF. As DNA, the CDR3 is TGCGCTAGCAGCTTGTATGGGGTGACCTACGAGCAGTACTTC.

This clonotype was seen ten or more times. V is TRBV20-1 and J is TRBJ2-3, with 9 bases lining up with TRBD2. The V gene end was trimmed by 3 bases and the J gene end by 0 bases; junction bases not matched to a gene: 4. The CDR3 runs to 15 residues. Germline CDR1 is DFQATT and CDR2 is SNEGSKA (reference sequence). The CDR3 protein is CSASGLAFSTDTQYF. The CDR3 DNA reads as TGCAGTGCTAGTGGACTAGCGTTTAGCACAGATACGCAGTATTTT.

The rearrangement uses TRBV7-9 and TRBJ2-2; no reliable D call. Germline CDR1 is SEHNR and CDR2 is FQNEAQ (reference sequence). Trimming cost V 5 bases and J 4 bases, with 8 bases left between them. This CDR3 has 13 residues. The CDR3 sequence: CASSPQSTGELFF. The DNA for the CDR3 is TGTGCCAGCAGCCCCCAAAGCACCGGGGAGCTGTTTTTT. Filled out from reference TRBV7-9 and TRBJ2-2, the complete variable domain reads DTGVSQNPRHKITKRGQNVTFRCDPISEHNRLYWYRQTLGQGPEFLTYFQNEAQLEKSRLLSDRFSAERPKGSFSTLEIQRTEQGDSAMYLCASSPQSTGELFFGEGSRLTVL.

This clonotype appeared many times. V gene TRBV3-1 combines with J gene TRBJ1-5; no reliable D call. The CDR3 loop spans 13 amino acids. Trimming took off 2 bases at V and 4 bases at J, with 6 bases between the two ends. Germline lookup yields CDR1 LGHDT and CDR2 YNNKEL (reference sequence). DNA of the CDR3: TGTGCCAGCAGCCAAAGAGGTAATCAGCCCCAGCATTTT. Protein product: CASSQRGNQPQHF.

This chain joins TRBV12-3 or TRBV12-4 and TRBJ1-6; D remains ambiguous. Trimming removed 4 bases at V and 8 bases at J, with 15 bases between. The CDR3 spans 15 residues. In nucleotides, the CDR3 is TGTGCCAGCAGTTCCCTAGGCGGGTATCATTCACCCCTCCACTTT. As protein: CASSSLGGYHSPLHF.

This clonotype was seen a handful of times. The chain combines TRBV6-1 with TRBJ2-7; D not resolved. CDR1 and CDR2 from the germline V gene are MNHNS and SASEGT. The V end lost 3 bases, the J end lost 2 bases, and 11 bases lay between the germline ends. CDR3 length equals 14 residues. The CDR3 bases are TGTGCCAGCAGTGATGGGCAGCCCCCCTACGAGCAGTACTTC. Residues: CASSDGQPPYEQYF.

This clonotype was seen only once. The chain recombines TRBV5-1 with TRBJ2-7, with D unresolved. The CDR3 is made up of 15 amino acids. Germline CDR1 is SGHRS and CDR2 is YFSETQ. V was trimmed by 2 bases and J by 1 base, leaving 13 bases between them. CDR3 coding DNA: TGCGCCAGCAGCTTAGACCCAGCTGAGTCCTACGAGCAGTACTTC. Its translation is CASSLDPAESYEQYF.

The J gene is TRBJ2-7, the V gene TRBV11-1; possibly TRBD1 or TRBD2 for D (6 bases each). Germline V CDR1 and CDR2: SGHAT, FQDESV (reference sequence). V gave up 3 bases and J gave up 3 bases, with 18 bases separating them. The CDR3 is 16 amino acids. CDR3 in DNA: TGTGCCAGCAGCTTCTCAGGCTCCGGGGGCTACTACGAGCAGTACTTC. It specifies CASSFSGSGGYYEQYF.

This clonotype occurred many times. CDR3 protein: CASSRSYSGGELFF. Here the CDR3 DNA reads TGTGCCAGCAGCCGATCTTATTCGGGCGGGGAGCTGTTTTTT. This chain joins TRBV12-3 or TRBV12-4 and TRBJ2-2; D is undetermined. The CDR3 is 14 residues long. V was trimmed by 6 bases and J by 7 bases, leaving 15 bases between them.

This clonotype showed up many times. V and J are TRBV27 and TRBJ2-5, with 7 bases identical to TRBD1. This CDR3 comprises 15 residues. With V trimmed by 8 bases and J by 4 bases, 13 bases remained unmatched. Germline-derived CDR1 and CDR2 are MNHEY and SMNVEV (reference sequence). CDR3 DNA: TGTGCCAGCGGCCAACCGGGACAGAGGAGAGAGACCCAGTACTTC. Translation: CASGQPGQRRETQYF.

The table lists this clonotype with many counts. The chain combines TRBV13 with TRBJ2-7; 7 nucleotides match TRBD1. The V gene end was trimmed by 5 bases and the J gene end by 1 base; junction bases not matched to a gene: 8. Germline V gene lookup returns CDR1 PRHDT and CDR2 FYEKMQ (reference sequence). This CDR3 region has 15 residues. As DNA, the CDR3 is TGTGCCAGCAGCCCAAGGGACAGCCTATCCTACGAGCAGTACTTC. Its translation: CASSPRDSLSYEQYF.

In its sample, this clonotype was seen many times. V and J are TRBV28 and TRBJ2-7; D assignment may be TRBD1 or TRBD2 (6 bases each). CDR3 length: 15 residues. CDR1 and CDR2 (germline): MDHEN, SYDVKM. Trimming shortened V by 1 base and J by 8 bases, and 18 bases separated the two germline ends. CDR3 coding DNA: TGTGCCAGCAGTTTATCCGACTACGGGGGCCAGCAGCAGTACTTC. This sequence encodes CASSLSDYGGQQQYF.

The rearrangement joins TRBV2 to TRBJ2-7, with TRBD2 matching over 7 bases. V lost 9 bases to trimming and J lost 7 bases; unmatched junction nucleotides: 15. The germline V gene encodes CDR1 SNHLY and CDR2 FYNNEI. CDR3 length: 14 amino acids. Here the CDR3 DNA reads TGTGCCAGTGGGAGCCCTAGCGGAGTGGGGGAGCAGTACTTC. Amino acid sequence: CASGSPSGVGEQYF.

V gene TRBV20-1 combines with J gene TRBJ2-5; D is perhaps TRBD1 or TRBD2 (5 bases each). The germline V gene encodes CDR1 DFQATT and CDR2 SNEGSKA (reference sequence). The CDR3 loop spans 14 amino acids. V gave up 5 bases and J gave up 3 bases, with 16 bases separating them. The CDR3 coding sequence is TGCAGTGCTTTAACCGGGGCCTTGGAAGAGACCCAGTACTTC. Protein product: CSALTGALEETQYF.

The chain has TRBV20-1 and TRBJ2-7, with TRBD2 matching over 7 bases. The V segment lost 2 bases and the J segment 3 bases; nucleotides outside the gene matches: 7. CDR1 is DFQATT, CDR2 SNEGSKA, per germline (reference sequence). The CDR3 loop spans 14 amino acids. CDR3 bases: TGCAGTGCTAGAACAGACGGGGGGATCTACGAGCAGTACTTC. Its translation: CSARTDGGIYEQYF.

This clonotype was seen ten or more times. V usage is TRBV6-5 and J usage is TRBJ2-7; D ambiguous. This CDR3 spans 12 amino acids. Trimming removed 5 bases from V and 3 bases from J, with 8 bases in between. From germline, CDR1 is MNHEY and CDR2 SVGAGI. The CDR3 region is CASSTRLYEQYF. CDR3 nucleotides: TGTGCCAGCAGTACGCGACTCTACGAGCAGTACTTC.

The sample holds many counts of this clonotype. J is TRBJ2-7 and V is TRBV2; D remains unclear. The CDR3 contains 12 residues. The germline V gene has CDR1 SNHLY and CDR2 FYNNEI. Trimming took off 1 base at V and 3 bases at J, with 4 bases between the two ends. The CDR3 here is CASSEGIYEQYF. DNA for the CDR3: TGTGCCAGCAGTGAAGGTATCTACGAGCAGTACTTC. Drawing the rest from reference TRBV2 and TRBJ2-7, the complete variable domain is EPEVTQTPSHQVTQMGQEVILRCVPISNHLYFYWYRQILGQKVEFLVSFYNNEISEKSEIFDDQFSVERPDGSNFTLKIRSTKLEDSAMYFCASSEGIYEQYFGPGTRLTVT.

This clonotype was counted ten times or more. This rearrangement joins TRBV20-1 to TRBJ2-5; 7 nucleotides line up with TRBD1. V lost 5 bases to trimming and J lost 0 bases; unmatched junction nucleotides: 6. The CDR3 is made up of 14 amino acids. Germline CDR1 DFQATT, CDR2 SNEGSKA (reference sequence). CDR3 sequence: CSASDRIYQETQYF. In nucleotides, the CDR3 is TGCAGTGCTTCGGACAGGATCTACCAAGAGACCCAGTACTTC.

This clonotype was detected many times. V usage is TRBV28 and J usage is TRBJ2-7; no clear D gene. Per the germline V gene, CDR1 is MDHEN and CDR2 is SYDVKM. The CDR3 is 15 amino acids. V was pared by 1 base and J by 2 bases, with 12 bases between. The CDR3 DNA reads TGTGCCAGCAGTTTATCGTCCCCGGGCACCTACGAGCAGTACTTC. This sequence encodes CASSLSSPGTYEQYF.